This TCR beta chain was recorded in a study of monozygotic twins with inflammatory bowel disease. Germline V CDR1 and CDR2: SNHLY, FYNNEI. The CDR3 is 15 amino acids. TCRdb reprocessed the 5' RACE reads; each CDR3 protein has one entry and no DNA is given. The sample spans about 350,000 distinct CDR3 sequences; the ten largest clones claim around 2%. Sequenced material: blood. The genes are TRBV2 and TRBJ1-4; TCRdb's D call of TRBD1 is untestable without DNA. The sequence was obtained from a human donor with ulcerative colitis or Crohn's disease, or a healthy co-twin of an affected twin (not recorded which). CDR3 loop: CASRGASATNEKLFF. The full variable domain, its missing parts supplied by reference TRBV2 and TRBJ1-4, is EPEVTQTPSHQVTQMGQEVILRCVPISNHLYFYWYRQILGQKVEFLVSFYNNEISEKSEIFDDQFSVERPDGSNFTLKIRSTKLEDSAMYFCASRGASATNEKLFFGSGTQLSVL.